This entry lists 23 T cell receptor beta chains sequenced from one sample in a study of PD-1 blockade in classical Hodgkin lymphoma (dated by TCRdb to the early 2020s). In the paper's terms, the time point label means: cycle 2 day 1 (C2D1) of nivolumab. Every trial patient had relapsed after autologous stem cell transplantation, and cohorts A, B and C differed in prior brentuximab vedotin exposure. Library method: the immunoSEQ multiplex PCR assay. Not all clones reach the TCRdb copy of this immuneACCESS table, which keeps in-frame sequences only. Checked studies attribute under half of the gap to unresolved V genes and leave the rest unexplained. Within this sample are about 110,000 clones, with nearly 90% of them counted one time only. About 20% of the sample is taken by the ten largest. The sample consisted of peripheral blood mononuclear cells (PBMCs), taken before the second cycle of nivolumab. These receptor sequences come from a human donor with classical Hodgkin lymphoma.

The chain links TRBV30 to TRBJ2-7, with a tentative D call TRBD2 (6 bases). The ends were cut back, 5 bases at V and 7 bases at J, with 24 bases in the middle. Germline V gene data show CDR1 as GTSNPN and CDR2 as SVGIG (reference sequence). The CDR3 extends over 15 amino acids. Written as DNA, the CDR3 is TGTGCCTGGGACCGGGACTCGCAAAGGCCCTGGGAGCAGTACTTC. Its translation: CAWDRDSQRPWEQYF.

The chain recombines TRBV5-1 with TRBJ1-4; D gene uncertain. CDR3 length: 16 residues. Germline V lookup: CDR1 SGHRS, CDR2 YFSETQ. V lost 0 bases and J 0 bases, leaving 9 bases between the germline ends. For the CDR3, the DNA is TGCGCCAGCAGCTTGGACAGTCATGCAACTAATGAAAAACTGTTTTTT. Translated: CASSLDSHATNEKLFF.

This clone has only a few counts. This chain joins TRBV6-5 and TRBJ1-2; TRBD1 might be the D (5 bases). V lost 5 bases and J lost 6, with 13 bases in between. Germline CDR1 reads MNHEY; CDR2 reads SVGAGI. The length of the CDR3 is 13 residues. DNA of the CDR3: TGTGCCAGCAGTGGCTCCGAGGGACATGGCTACACCTTC. This sequence encodes CASSGSEGHGYTF.

The chain is built from TRBV7-8 and TRBJ2-7; 7 bases map to TRBD1. The V and J ends lost 1 base and 2 bases, in that order; junction bases with no gene match: 2. Germline V lookup: CDR1 SGHVS, CDR2 FQNEAQ. The CDR3 runs 14 residues. The DNA of the CDR3 is TGTGCCAGCAGCTTAGGGGGACAGACCTACGAGCAGTACTTC. Its translation is CASSLGGQTYEQYF.

The V and J genes are TRBV19 and TRBJ2-1, with 10 nucleotides matching TRBD2. This CDR3 spans 16 amino acids. Germline CDR1 and CDR2: LNHDA and SQIVND (reference sequence). With 4 bases clipped from V and 5 bases from J, the junction kept 8 bases outside the gene matches. CDR3 sequence: CASSTLAGALNNEQFF. In nucleotides, the CDR3 is TGTGCCAGTAGTACCCTAGCGGGAGCCCTGAACAATGAGCAGTTCTTC. Complete variable domain (other parts from reference TRBV19 and TRBJ2-1): DGGITQSPKYLFRKEGQNVTLSCEQNLNHDAMYWYRQDPGQGLRLIYYSQIVNDFQKGDIAEGYSVSREKKESFPLTVTSAQKNPTAFYLCASSTLAGALNNEQFFGPGTRLTVL.

The CDR3 spells CASSTTGGGNYGYTF. In nucleotides, the CDR3 is TGCGCCAGCAGCACAACAGGGGGCGGTAACTATGGCTACACCTTC. This sequence joins TRBV5-1 and TRBJ1-2; 9 bases line up with TRBD1. The V segment lost 4 bases and the J segment 1 base; nucleotides outside the gene matches: 5. The length of the CDR3 is 15 residues. Looked up from germline, CDR1 is SGHRS and CDR2 is YFSETQ.

This chain joins TRBV7-6 and TRBJ2-1, with TRBD2 matching over 12 bases. The CDR3 sequence is 17 residues long. J was trimmed by 3 bases and V by 1 base; bases with no gene match: 4. Germline CDR1 is SGHVS and CDR2 is FNYEAQ. The CDR3 region has the DNA TGTGCCAGCAGCTTAGATCCGACTAGCGGGAGCTACAATGAGCAGTTCTTC. Protein sequence: CASSLDPTSGSYNEQFF.

V usage is TRBV30 and J usage is TRBJ1-1; possible D gene TRBD1, 5 bases. Germline CDR1 is GTSNPN and CDR2 is SVGIG (reference sequence). Deletions cut 3 bases from V and 6 bases from J, with 17 bases between. The CDR3 consists of 14 residues. CDR3 protein: CAWSAYGTASEAFF. In DNA form, the CDR3 reads TGTGCCTGGAGCGCCTATGGGACGGCATCTGAAGCTTTCTTT.

The chain recombines TRBV28 with TRBJ2-7, with a possible D match to TRBD1 (6 bases). V lost 4 bases and J lost 2, with 12 bases in between. Germline CDR1 is MDHEN and CDR2 is SYDVKM. The CDR3 runs 14 residues. CDR3 coding DNA: TGTGCCAGCAGTTCCTCAGGGGTCACCTACGAGCAGTACTTC. Amino acid sequence: CASSSSGVTYEQYF.

CDR3 DNA: TGCGCCAGCAGCCGGACTCGTGAGCAGTTCTTC. It is translated as CASSRTREQFF. The rearrangement links TRBV5-1 to TRBJ2-1, with D possibly matching TRBD2 (5 bases). V lost 4 bases, J lost 9 bases, and 8 bases lay in between. Per germline, CDR1 SGHRS and CDR2 YFSETQ. The CDR3 has 11 residues. The full variable domain, rest sourced from reference TRBV5-1 and TRBJ2-1, is KAGVTQTPRYLIKTRGQQVTLSCSPISGHRSVSWYQQTPGQGLQFLFEYFSETQRNKGNFPGRFSGRQFSNSRSEMNVSTLELGDSALYLCASSRTREQFFGPGTRLTVL.

The rearrangement joins TRBV6-6 to TRBJ1-5; D remains ambiguous. Germline-derived CDR1 and CDR2 are MNHNY and SVGAGI (reference sequence). The CDR3 is made up of 15 amino acids. V lost 5 bases, J lost 4 bases, and 15 bases lay in between. The CDR3 sequence is CASSLYAQKNQPQHF. CDR3 DNA sequence: TGTGCCAGCAGTCTCTATGCACAGAAGAATCAGCCCCAGCATTTT.

The V and J genes are TRBV9 and TRBJ2-1; possible D gene TRBD1, 6 bases. Germline assignment: CDR1 SGDLS and CDR2 YYNGEE. CDR3 length equals 15 residues. The V gene lost 9 bases and the J gene lost 9 bases, with 25 bases spanning the gap. The CDR3 DNA sequence: TGTGCCATCTTGATAGGGGGACCCTTCCCAACTGAGCAGTTCTTC. This encodes CAILIGGPFPTEQFF.

This chain connects TRBV19 to TRBJ2-1; TRBD1 matches 9 bases. Germline V gene sequence: CDR1 LNHDA, CDR2 SQIVND (reference sequence). The V gene end was trimmed by 4 bases and the J gene end by 4 bases; junction bases not matched to a gene: 5. This CDR3 comprises 15 residues. The CDR3 nucleotides read TGTGCCAGTAGTAACCGGGACAGGGTTTACAATGAGCAGTTCTTC. This sequence encodes CASSNRDRVYNEQFF.

V gene TRBV6-5 combines with J gene TRBJ2-3, with 10 bases aligning to TRBD2. The CDR3 spans 15 residues. CDR1 and CDR2 from the germline V gene are MNHEY and SVGAGI. Germline trimming cut 3 bases from V and 0 bases from J; bases unmatched to any gene: 0. The CDR3 DNA reads TGTGCCAGCAGTTATAGCGGGAGGAGCACAGATACGCAGTATTTT. As protein: CASSYSGRSTDTQYF.

The chain is built from TRBV5-4 and TRBJ1-1; tentatively, D is TRBD1 (6 bases). The CDR3 is 14 amino acids. Germline-derived CDR1 and CDR2 are SGHNT and YYREEE (reference sequence). Trimming removed 3 bases from V and 5 bases from J, with 14 bases in between. The CDR3 sequence: CASSSLVTGTEAFF. Here the CDR3 DNA reads TGTGCCAGCAGCTCACTCGTCACAGGGACTGAAGCTTTCTTT.

The rearrangement uses TRBV6-5 and TRBJ2-5; D remains unclear. The ends were cut back, 2 bases at V and 2 bases at J, with 9 bases in the middle. This CDR3 has 14 residues. The germline V gene has CDR1 MNHEY and CDR2 SVGAGI. Here the CDR3 reads CASSYGPTQETQYF. The CDR3 nucleotides are TGTGCCAGCAGTTACGGGCCGACTCAAGAGACCCAGTACTTC.

The chain joins TRBV11-3 to TRBJ1-1; D remains unclear. CDR1 SGHNT and CDR2 YENEEA come from the germline V gene. The CDR3 runs to 13 residues. The V and J ends lost 6 bases and 0 bases respectively, with 8 bases between them. This CDR3 is CASSTSVNTEAFF. CDR3 DNA: TGTGCCAGCAGTACATCGGTGAACACTGAAGCTTTCTTT. Supplemented by reference TRBV11-3 and TRBJ1-1, the full variable domain reads EAGVVQSPRYKIIEKKQPVAFWCNPISGHNTLYWYLQNLGQGPELLIRYENEEAVDDSQLPKDRFSAERLKGVDSTLKIQPAELGDSAVYLCASSTSVNTEAFFGQGTRLTVV.

The V gene is TRBV9, the J gene TRBJ2-7; D unclear. The CDR3 is 15 amino acids. Trimming cost V 0 bases and J 0 bases, with 10 bases left between them. The germline gives CDR1 SGDLS, CDR2 YYNGEE. The CDR3: CASSVGAASSYEQYF. The CDR3 nucleotides read TGTGCCAGCAGCGTAGGGGCGGCGAGCTCCTACGAGCAGTACTTC.

The chain links TRBV15 to TRBJ1-2; 10 nucleotides agree with TRBD1. Germline V CDR1 and CDR2: LNHNV, YYDKDF (reference sequence). There are 13 residues in the CDR3. J lost 8 bases, V lost 3 bases, and 3 bases had no gene match. In DNA, the CDR3 is TGTGCCACCAGCAGCGACAGGGGGCAGGGCTACACCTTC. Its protein is CATSSDRGQGYTF.

V usage is TRBV7-6 and J usage is TRBJ1-1; D might be TRBD1 (5 bases). Trimming took 7 bases from V and 3 from J, leaving 12 bases between them. Per the germline V gene, CDR1 is SGHVS and CDR2 is FNYEAQ. CDR3 length: 13 residues. The CDR3 sequence is CASTGQGDTEAFF. CDR3 bases: TGTGCCAGCACCGGGCAGGGTGACACTGAAGCTTTCTTT.

V and J are TRBV15 and TRBJ2-1, with D hard to call. Trimming took off 0 bases at V and 9 bases at J, with 15 bases between the two ends. The CDR3 covers 15 residues. The V gene's germline CDR1 is LNHNV and CDR2 YYDKDF (reference sequence). The CDR3 protein is CATSRDWGSTREQFF. The CDR3, as DNA: TGTGCCACCAGCAGAGATTGGGGATCTACGCGTGAGCAGTTCTTC. Complete variable domain (other parts from reference TRBV15 and TRBJ2-1): DAMVIQNPRYQVTQFGKPVTLSCSQTLNHNVMYWYQQKSSQAPKLLFHYYDKDFNNEADTPDNFQSRRPNTSFCFLDIRSPGLGDTAMYLCATSRDWGSTREQFFGPGTRLTVL.

In its sample, this clone was seen once. V usage is TRBV6-1 and J usage is TRBJ1-5, with D unresolved. The V end lost 2 bases, the J end lost 0 bases, and 8 bases lay between the germline ends. This CDR3 spans 15 amino acids. The V gene's germline CDR1 is MNHNS and CDR2 SASEGT. CDR3 nucleotide sequence: TGTGCCAGCAGTGAATCGGGGTATAGCAATCAGCCCCAGCATTTT. Encoded protein: CASSESGYSNQPQHF.

This sequence joins TRBV11-2 and TRBJ2-5, with D possibly being TRBD2 (5 bases). The germline V gene encodes CDR1 SGHAT and CDR2 FQNNGV. V was pared by 5 bases and J by 2 bases, with 15 bases between. The CDR3 contains 15 residues. The chain's CDR3 is CASSHGRRAQETQYF. CDR3 sequence (DNA): TGTGCCAGCAGCCATGGGAGACGCGCTCAAGAGACCCAGTACTTC.